The text below deals with one T cell receptor (beta chain). What it binds is unknown. Treatment indicated: approximately 10-day PBMC culture with coronavirus spike peptide pools or control peptides (ViraFEST assay). CDR1 is LNHDA, CDR2 SQIVND, per germline (reference sequence). The CDR3 extends over 16 amino acids. Trimming stripped 6 bases from V and 0 bases from J, with 12 bases between. Cultured CD4+ T cell DNA was sequenced using the Oncomine TCR Beta short-read assay. One entry per CDR3 protein results from TCRdb running MiXCR on the PCR reads. The sample carries 9,500 to 15,000 distinct CDR3 sequences, 38% recorded once. The sample belongs to a study of vaccination and CD4 T cells after COVID-19.

The chain couples TRBV19 to TRBJ2-6; the D is unclear. This TCR was sampled from a human donor with COVID-19. Source material: cultured CD4+ T cells from blood. The CDR3 is CASSAQSSSGANVLTF. As DNA, the CDR3 is TGTGCCAGTAGCGCTCAATCGAGCTCTGGGGCCAACGTCCTGACTTTC. Supplemented by reference TRBV19 and TRBJ2-6, the full variable domain reads DGGITQSPKYLFRKEGQNVTLSCEQNLNHDAMYWYRQDPGQGLRLIYYSQIVNDFQKGDIAEGYSVSREKKESFPLTVTSAQKNPTAFYLCASSAQSSSGANVLTFGAGSRLTVL.